One and the same sample provided the 7 T cell receptor beta chains below, sequenced in a study of blood T cell repertoires in COVID-19. Method: immunoSEQ multiplex PCR; TCRdb's copy keeps in-frame clones and lacks some. Here the sample spans approximately 150,000 clones, roughly 81% being singletons. Sequencing was performed on peripheral blood. The receptor source for this set is a human donor with acute or convalescent COVID-19. The donor label of this sample is uncertain.

This clone has a single count. V and J are TRBV19 and TRBJ2-1; perhaps TRBD1 as D (7 bases). V was trimmed by 5 bases and J by 6 bases, leaving 20 bases between them. The CDR3 has 16 amino acids. Germline CDR1 is LNHDA and CDR2 is SQIVND (reference sequence). CDR3 DNA sequence: TGTGCCAGTAGTCAGGGGGGTTTGGTCAGGGGCAATGAGCAGTTCTTC. This codes for CASSQGGLVRGNEQFF.

This sequence joins TRBV28 and TRBJ1-2, with D maybe TRBD1 (6 bases). The CDR3 covers 12 residues. Germline assignment: CDR1 MDHEN and CDR2 SYDVKM. Trimming pared 10 bases from V and 2 bases from J, leaving 11 bases between. CDR3 nucleotide sequence: TGTGCCACCCCCGACAGGAACTATGGCTACACCTTC. Translation: CATPDRNYGYTF.

This clone has more than one count but fewer than ten. This chain joins TRBV16 and TRBJ2-5; 11 bases are a match to TRBD1. This CDR3 comprises 15 residues. The V segment lost 1 base and the J segment 2 bases; nucleotides outside the gene matches: 0. Germline V gene data show CDR1 as KGHSY and CDR2 as FQNENV. Here the CDR3 DNA reads TGTGCCAGCAGCCAATGGGACAGGGGGCAAGAGACCCAGTACTTC. Its translation: CASSQWDRGQETQYF.

This clone is classed as medium-sized. The chain uses TRBV14 and TRBJ2-1; D possibly corresponds to TRBD2 (5 bases). V lost 1 base, J lost 9 bases, and 13 bases lay in between. The CDR3 is 14 residues long. Germline CDR1 reads SGHDN; CDR2 reads FVKESK. The DNA of the CDR3 is TGTGCCAGCAGCCAAGGTATTCTCAGCGGTGAGCAGTTCTTC. Translating gives CASSQGILSGEQFF.

This chain joins TRBV18 and TRBJ1-6, with TRBD1 matching over 8 bases. Germline trimming cut 3 bases from V and 7 bases from J; bases unmatched to any gene: 5. The CDR3 runs 15 residues. Per the germline V gene, CDR1 is KGHSH and CDR2 is LQKENI. CDR3 sequence: CASSPADRVNSPLHF. The CDR3 DNA follows: TGTGCCAGCTCACCTGCGGACAGGGTGAATTCACCCCTCCACTTT.

This clone was detected only a few times. The V and J genes are TRBV5-1 and TRBJ2-1; 10 bases fit TRBD2. J gave up 6 bases and V 3 bases, and 6 bases lay outside the gene matches. This CDR3 has 15 residues. Germline-derived CDR1 and CDR2 are SGHRS and YFSETQ. The DNA for the CDR3 is TGCGCCAGCAGCTGGACTAGCGGCGATTCCAATGAGCAGTTCTTC. It encodes CASSWTSGDSNEQFF. Full variable domain (remainder filled in from reference TRBV5-1 and TRBJ2-1): KAGVTQTPRYLIKTRGQQVTLSCSPISGHRSVSWYQQTPGQGLQFLFEYFSETQRNKGNFPGRFSGRQFSNSRSEMNVSTLELGDSALYLCASSWTSGDSNEQFFGPGTRLTVL.

The chain combines TRBV7-9 with TRBJ1-1, with unresolved D. Germline values: CDR1 SEHNR, CDR2 FQNEAQ (reference sequence). This CDR3 has 17 amino acids. V lost 1 base and J 6 bases, leaving 21 bases between the germline ends. In DNA form, the CDR3 reads TGTGCCAGCAGCTTAGGGCCCCGGGGAAGGAGTGACGCTGAAGCTTTCTTT. Translation gives CASSLGPRGRSDAEAFF.